What follows are 7 T cell receptor beta chains derived from one specimen sequenced in a study of cytomegalovirus exposure and HLA in healthy donors. 60 Vbeta and 13 Jbeta primers were used in PCR. Profiled with immunoSEQ multiplex PCR; TCRdb holds only in-frame clones, not every one. Of about 21,000 clones listed, over 65% are singletons. What was sequenced was PBMCs. The source is a man between 60 and 75 years old in good health and CMV-seronegative.

The chain combines TRBV7-9 with TRBJ2-3; D not certain. CDR1 and CDR2 (germline): SEHNR, FQNEAQ (reference sequence). The CDR3 loop spans 14 amino acids. The V end was cut by 4 bases, the J end by 3 bases, with 11 bases between. As DNA, the CDR3 is TGTGCCAGCAGCTCCTCCGGGTTGACAGATACGCAGTATTTT. It yields the protein CASSSSGLTDTQYF.

The rearrangement joins TRBV19 to TRBJ2-1; 9 bases line up with TRBD1. The length of the CDR3 is 16 residues. The junction had 13 bases not matched to a gene; V was cut back by 7 bases and J by 6 bases. Germline CDR1 LNHDA, CDR2 SQIVND (reference sequence). The CDR3 coding sequence is TGTGCCAGTACTTATTCCGGGACAGGGTTACTCAATGAGCAGTTCTTC. It is translated as CASTYSGTGLLNEQFF.

The V call is TRBV27, the J call TRBJ1-2, with 8 bases aligning to TRBD1. The length of the CDR3 is 15 residues. Germline V gene lookup returns CDR1 MNHEY and CDR2 SMNVEV (reference sequence). Losses at the gene ends were 0 bases for V and 4 bases for J; bases not matched to a gene: 4. The CDR3 is CASSLSRQGTYGYTF. The CDR3 nucleotides read TGTGCCAGCAGTTTATCCCGACAGGGGACCTATGGCTACACCTTC.

V and J are TRBV19 and TRBJ2-4, with D unresolved. The CDR3 sequence is 11 residues long. V was pared by 1 base and J by 12 bases, with 7 bases between. Germline V gives CDR1 LNHDA, CDR2 SQIVND (reference sequence). In DNA, the CDR3 is TGTGCCAGTAGTATAGGACTGCATCAGTACTTC. Translating it yields CASSIGLHQYF.

Concerning this clone itself: No conserved phenylalanine or tryptophan is present at the end of the CDR3, so a read error is the likely explanation. Because the CDR3's place on the DNA is in doubt, the DNA is left out and the CDR3 is given as listed by TCRdb. The chain has TRBV5-1 and TRBJ2-7; the D call of TRBD1 is as the table states it, not checked on the DNA. Germline V gives CDR1 SGHRS, CDR2 YFSETQ. The CDR3 is 8 amino acids in total, end residues counted. CDR3: CASSFWGL.

The J gene is TRBJ1-1, the V gene TRBV5-8; no clear D gene. Germline V gene sequence: CDR1 SGHTS, CDR2 YDEGEE. Trimming removed 1 base from V and 4 bases from J, with 11 bases in between. The CDR3 runs 14 residues. CDR3 amino acids: CASSLLGRATEAFF. As DNA, the CDR3 is TGTGCCAGCAGCTTGCTAGGGCGGGCCACTGAAGCTTTCTTT.

This chain connects TRBV18 to TRBJ2-5, with 7 bases matching TRBD1. Judging by the DNA end, TRBJ2-7 fits better; the J call may be wrong. The CDR3 covers 15 residues. Germline V lookup: CDR1 KGHSH, CDR2 LQKENI. CDR3 sequence reads: CASSQGAPSYVEQYF. The CDR3 nucleotides are TGTGCCAGCTCACAGGGGGCGCCGAGTTATGTCGAGCAGTACTTC.